The 31 T cell receptor beta chains listed next were all sequenced from one sample in a study of T cell clones after liver transplantation. Produced via immunoSEQ multiplex PCR; TCRdb's table is partial and in-frame only. This sample has about 11,000 clones, with about two thirds found just once. The sample consisted of CD4+ T cells from blood, taken 30 to 33 months after liver transplant. These receptors were collected from a human patient who received a liver transplant. The graft donor may account for some of the T cells.

This clone is deemed medium-sized. This chain connects TRBV10-2 to TRBJ1-2, with a possible D match to TRBD1 (5 bases). CDR1 is WSHSY, CDR2 SAAADI, per germline. Trimming left V 0 bases short and J 4 bases short, with 9 bases between. This CDR3 has 14 amino acids. The DNA for the CDR3 is TGCGCCAGCAGTGAGTCAGGGGCAGGCTATGGCTACACCTTC. Its translation: CASSESGAGYGYTF.

V is TRBV27 and J is TRBJ2-2; 9 bases fit TRBD2. With V trimmed by 5 bases and J by 10 bases, 2 bases remained unmatched. Per germline, CDR1 MNHEY and CDR2 SMNVEV (reference sequence). This CDR3 has 12 amino acids. As DNA, the CDR3 is TGTGCCAGCAGTCCGGGACTAGCGGAGCTGTTTTTT. This sequence encodes CASSPGLAELFF.

The chain is built from TRBV4-2 and TRBJ2-7; 8 nucleotides agree with TRBD1. The germline V gene has CDR1 LGHNA and CDR2 YNFKEQ. The V gene end was trimmed by 0 bases and the J gene end by 5 bases; junction bases not matched to a gene: 6. The CDR3 is 15 residues long. The CDR3 coding sequence is TGTGCCAGCAGCCAAGAAGAGACAGGGGCTAACGAGCAGTACTTC. Translated, it gives CASSQEETGANEQYF.

This chain connects TRBV9 to TRBJ2-3; D is uncertain. Germline V gene data show CDR1 as SGDLS and CDR2 as YYNGEE. There are 14 residues in the CDR3. V was pared by 0 bases and J by 2 bases, with 7 bases between. The CDR3 protein is CASSVETHTDTQYF. CDR3 nucleotides: TGTGCCAGCAGCGTAGAGACTCACACAGATACGCAGTATTTT.

The chain joins TRBV7-6 to TRBJ1-1; D is possibly TRBD1 (5 bases). The CDR3 totals 12 residues. The germline V gene encodes CDR1 SGHVS and CDR2 FNYEAQ. Trimming shortened V by 5 bases and J by 10 bases, and 14 bases separated the two germline ends. The CDR3 coding sequence is TGTGCCAGCAGCGACGGGGGTTTGGGAGCTTTCTTT. Translation: CASSDGGLGAFF.

V gene TRBV7-8 combines with J gene TRBJ2-1; no firm D call. Germline V gene lookup returns CDR1 SGHVS and CDR2 FQNEAQ. V was cut by 1 base and J by 5 bases, with 6 bases left in between. The CDR3 length is 13 residues. DNA for the CDR3: TGTGCCAGCAGCTTAGGGCTGAACAATGAGCAGTTCTTC. Translation gives CASSLGLNNEQFF.

The chain is built from TRBV23-1 and TRBJ2-7; either TRBD1 or TRBD2 may fit D (5 bases each). TRBV23-1 is an ORF, and what it does is uncertain. The V end was cut by 0 bases, the J end by 0 bases, with 15 bases between. The CDR3 spans 17 residues. The CDR3 bases are TGCGCCAGCAGTCAATCGATGGGGACCCGTTTCTCCTACGAGCAGTACGTC. Residues: CASSQSMGTRFSYEQYV.

The chain has TRBV19 and TRBJ2-7; D perhaps matches TRBD2 (5 bases). The ends were cut back, 6 bases at V and 5 bases at J, with 17 bases in the middle. Germline V gives CDR1 LNHDA, CDR2 SQIVND (reference sequence). This CDR3 contains 14 residues. The CDR3 DNA reads TGTGCCAGTAGCCGAAACTGGGGAGAGGACGAGCAGTACGTC. Amino acid sequence: CASSRNWGEDEQYV.

The chain recombines TRBV6-1 with TRBJ2-2; 15 nucleotides align to TRBD2. J was trimmed by 2 bases and V by 2 bases; bases with no gene match: 12. The CDR3 consists of 21 residues. Germline assignment: CDR1 MNHNS and CDR2 SASEGT. The CDR3 sequence is CASSEPRTSGRALINTGELFF. The CDR3 DNA follows: TGTGCCAGCAGTGAACCCAGGACTAGCGGGAGGGCCTTGATAAACACCGGGGAGCTGTTTTTT.

The J gene is TRBJ2-7, the V gene TRBV7-6, with D maybe TRBD1 (6 bases). This CDR3 is built from 14 residues. CDR1 SGHVS and CDR2 FNYEAQ come from the germline V gene. Trimming took off 5 bases at V and 6 bases at J, with 17 bases between the two ends. The CDR3 here is CASSHNWTVFEQYV. CDR3 DNA sequence: TGTGCCAGCAGCCACAACTGGACAGTGTTCGAGCAGTACGTC.

The chain carries TRBV29-1 and TRBJ1-2; possible D gene TRBD1, 5 bases. The germline V gene encodes CDR1 SQVTM and CDR2 ANQGSEA. This CDR3 is built from 13 residues. V lost 5 bases and J lost 2, with 12 bases in between. CDR3 residues: CSVNGGENYGYTF. As DNA, the CDR3 is TGCAGCGTTAATGGAGGGGAAAACTATGGCTACACCTTC.

The chain has TRBV19 and TRBJ1-2; D gene ambiguous. The CDR3 runs to 13 residues. Between the trimmed V and J ends, which lost 10 bases and 0 bases, there was a span of 12 bases. The germline V gene has CDR1 LNHDA and CDR2 SQIVND (reference sequence). In DNA form, the CDR3 reads TGTGCCACCCGTCTCGGGACTAACTATGGCTACACCTTC. This sequence encodes CATRLGTNYGYTF.

V and J are TRBV7-2 and TRBJ2-3; D is possibly TRBD2 (6 bases). The CDR3 sequence is 17 residues long. V was pared by 1 base and J by 4 bases, with 18 bases between. Germline V CDR1 and CDR2: SGHTA, FQGNSA. CDR3 nucleotides: TGTGCCAGCAGCTTAGGATGGCGCGGGTGGGGGGCAGATACGCAGTATTTT. Translation: CASSLGWRGWGADTQYF.

This rearrangement joins TRBV27 to TRBJ1-4; D uncertain. V lost 3 bases to trimming and J lost 7 bases, with 9 bases between them. The CDR3 spans 13 residues. Per the germline V gene, CDR1 is MNHEY and CDR2 is SMNVEV (reference sequence). The CDR3 protein is CASSLSGGEKLFF. As DNA, the CDR3 is TGTGCCAGCAGTTTGTCAGGCGGTGAAAAACTGTTTTTT.

This clone was seen a few times. The chain employs TRBV30 and TRBJ1-1; D is undetermined. The germline V gene has CDR1 GTSNPN and CDR2 SVGIG (reference sequence). The V end was cut by 4 bases, the J end by 0 bases, with 9 bases between. The CDR3 is made up of 13 amino acids. The CDR3 bases are TGTGCCTGGACTGAGCCGGTGAACACTGAAGCTTTCTTT. Protein sequence: CAWTEPVNTEAFF.

CDR3 coding DNA: TGTGCCAGCAGCCCCGGGACAGGGGACACTGAAGCTTTCTTT. Protein product: CASSPGTGDTEAFF. The V call is TRBV7-6, the J call TRBJ1-1; the match to TRBD1 covers 10 bases. The junction had 3 bases not matched to a gene; V was cut back by 5 bases and J by 3 bases. The CDR3 has 14 amino acids. In germline, CDR1 is SGHVS, CDR2 FNYEAQ.

The rearrangement links TRBV7-9 to TRBJ2-1; D gene unclear. The CDR3 runs to 12 residues. Per the germline V gene, CDR1 is SEHNR and CDR2 is FQNEAQ (reference sequence). The V and J ends lost 3 bases and 10 bases respectively, with 10 bases between them. The CDR3 region is CASSFLAREQFF. Written as DNA, the CDR3 is TGTGCCAGCAGCTTCCTCGCGAGGGAGCAGTTCTTC.

This chain connects TRBV7-6 to TRBJ2-1, with D possibly being TRBD1 (6 bases). There are 16 residues in the CDR3. Germline values: CDR1 SGHVS, CDR2 FNYEAQ. V lost 5 bases and J lost 2, with 16 bases in between. CDR3 bases: TGTGCCAGCAGCCCTAAGAGTGGGGGCCCCTACAATGAGCAGTTCTTC. Encoded protein: CASSPKSGGPYNEQFF. The entire variable domain, with the rest obtained from reference TRBV7-6 and TRBJ2-1, is as follows: GAGVSQSPRYKVTKRGQDVALRCDPISGHVSLYWYRQALGQGPEFLTYFNYEAQQDKSGLPNDRFSAERPEGSISTLTIQRTEQRDSAMYRCASSPKSGGPYNEQFFGPGTRLTVL.

The chain has TRBV4-1 and TRBJ2-4, with D unresolved. The CDR3 covers 17 residues. V was cut by 0 bases and J by 0 bases, with 12 bases left in between. Germline CDR1 and CDR2: MGHRA and YSYEKL. CDR3 in amino acids: CASSQDADSLAKNIQYF. CDR3 in DNA: TGCGCCAGCAGCCAAGACGCAGATAGTCTAGCCAAAAACATTCAGTACTTC.

The chain couples TRBV7-9 to TRBJ2-7, with 9 bases identical to TRBD1. Germline assignment: CDR1 SEHNR and CDR2 FQNEAQ (reference sequence). The CDR3 spans 13 residues. V dropped 4 bases and J dropped 7; count of bases not matched to a gene: 5. The CDR3 spells CASSSRQGGEQYF. CDR3 bases: TGTGCCAGCAGCTCGCGACAGGGGGGAGAGCAGTACTTC.

The genes are TRBV18 and TRBJ2-7; TRBD2 might be the D (5 bases). This CDR3 has 16 residues. V was shortened by 1 base and J by 5 bases, with 18 bases between the two germline ends. Germline CDR1 is KGHSH and CDR2 is LQKENI. DNA for the CDR3: TGTGCCAGCTCACCACATTTGACCCGACTAAGCGACGAGCAGTACTTC. Translated: CASSPHLTRLSDEQYF.

This sequence joins TRBV28 and TRBJ2-1; 14 bases fit TRBD2. Germline V gives CDR1 MDHEN, CDR2 SYDVKM. Unmatched junction bases numbered 8, after V lost 2 bases and J lost 2 bases. This CDR3 has 19 amino acids. The CDR3 spells CASSLRLAGGLGTYNEQFF. DNA for the CDR3: TGTGCCAGCAGTTTACGACTAGCGGGGGGGCTAGGGACCTACAATGAGCAGTTCTTC.

The J gene is TRBJ2-7, the V gene TRBV6-1; D call uncertain. Germline loops: CDR1 MNHNS, CDR2 SASEGT. This CDR3 has 15 residues. Trimming shortened V by 6 bases and J by 5 bases, and 20 bases separated the two germline ends. DNA of the CDR3: TGTGCCAGCAGCAGAAAGTTGACAAGCCAAGACGAGCAGTACTTC. This encodes CASSRKLTSQDEQYF.

This clone is a singleton in its sample. J is TRBJ2-3 and V is TRBV27, with D unclear. Germline V gives CDR1 MNHEY, CDR2 SMNVEV (reference sequence). This CDR3 contains 14 residues. V lost 2 bases and J 4 bases, leaving 10 bases between the germline ends. The CDR3 region is CASSLILGSDTQYF. The CDR3 DNA reads as TGTGCCAGCAGTTTAATTCTGGGGTCAGATACGCAGTATTTT.

The J gene is TRBJ1-1, the V gene TRBV19; D might be TRBD1 (6 bases). V lost 2 bases and J lost 1, with 8 bases in between. In germline, CDR1 is LNHDA, CDR2 SQIVND (reference sequence). There are 14 residues in the CDR3. CDR3 in amino acids: CASSISGANTEAFF. CDR3 bases: TGTGCCAGTAGTATATCAGGGGCGAACACTGAAGCTTTCTTT.

The V and J genes are TRBV19 and TRBJ1-3; D ambiguous. CDR3 length: 13 residues. V was trimmed by 4 bases and J by 2 bases, leaving 6 bases between them. The V gene's germline CDR1 is LNHDA and CDR2 SQIVND (reference sequence). The CDR3 is CASSTHTGNTIYF. In DNA, the CDR3 is TGTGCCAGTAGTACCCACACTGGAAACACCATATATTTT. Full variable domain (missing parts from reference TRBV19 and TRBJ1-3): DGGITQSPKYLFRKEGQNVTLSCEQNLNHDAMYWYRQDPGQGLRLIYYSQIVNDFQKGDIAEGYSVSREKKESFPLTVTSAQKNPTAFYLCASSTHTGNTIYFGEGSWLTVV.

The rearrangement joins TRBV5-6 to TRBJ2-3; D remains ambiguous. V was clipped by 2 bases and J by 3 bases, with 7 bases between them. The length of the CDR3 is 13 residues. Per the germline V gene, CDR1 is SGHDT and CDR2 is YYEEEE. The CDR3 nucleotides read TGTGCCAGCAGCTTTGGGGATACAGATACGCAGTATTTT. Encoded protein: CASSFGDTDTQYF.

This rearrangement joins TRBV6-6 to TRBJ2-1; TRBD1 matches 7 bases. Germline V lookup: CDR1 MNHNY, CDR2 SVGAGI (reference sequence). Unmatched junction bases numbered 8, after V lost 6 bases and J lost 6 bases. The CDR3 totals 14 residues. In nucleotides, the CDR3 is TGTGCCAGCAGGCCCAGTGCAGGGGGCAATGAGCAGTTCTTC. It translates to CASRPSAGGNEQFF.

This clone has just one count. The CDR3: CASSLAVESGELFF. The CDR3 DNA follows: TGTGCCAGCAGCTTAGCGGTAGAATCCGGGGAGCTGTTTTTT. The chain recombines TRBV7-9 with TRBJ2-2; D unclear. Looked up from germline, CDR1 is SEHNR and CDR2 is FQNEAQ (reference sequence). Trimming left V 0 bases short and J 6 bases short, with 8 bases between. The CDR3 covers 14 residues.

V is TRBV6-6 and J is TRBJ2-2; D unclear. The germline CDR1 and CDR2 sequences are MNHNY and SVGAGI (reference sequence). The V and J ends lost 0 bases and 4 bases respectively, with 9 bases between them. This CDR3 contains 15 residues. In DNA, the CDR3 is TGTGCCAGCAGTTACTCAGGGTATGGCACCGGGGAGCTGTTTTTT. This translates into CASSYSGYGTGELFF.

This chain uses TRBV5-5 with TRBJ1-1, with D unresolved. Germline-derived CDR1 and CDR2 are SGHKS and YYEKEE (reference sequence). CDR3 length equals 14 residues. V was clipped by 0 bases and J by 2 bases, with 8 bases between them. The chain's CDR3 is CASSLEPYNTEAFF. The CDR3 DNA sequence: TGTGCCAGCAGCTTGGAACCTTATAACACTGAAGCTTTCTTT.